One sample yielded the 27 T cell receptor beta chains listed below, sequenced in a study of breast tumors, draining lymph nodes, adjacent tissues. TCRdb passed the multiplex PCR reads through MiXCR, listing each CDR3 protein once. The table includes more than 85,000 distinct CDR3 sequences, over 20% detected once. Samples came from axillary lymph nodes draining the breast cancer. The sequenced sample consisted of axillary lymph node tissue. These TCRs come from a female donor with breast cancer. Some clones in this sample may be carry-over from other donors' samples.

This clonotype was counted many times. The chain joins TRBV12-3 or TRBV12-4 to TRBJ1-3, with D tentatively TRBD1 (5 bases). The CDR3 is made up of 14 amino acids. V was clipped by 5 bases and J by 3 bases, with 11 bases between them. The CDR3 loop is CASSGEGVGNTIYF. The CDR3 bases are TGTGCCAGCAGTGGGGAAGGGGTTGGAAACACCATATATTTT.

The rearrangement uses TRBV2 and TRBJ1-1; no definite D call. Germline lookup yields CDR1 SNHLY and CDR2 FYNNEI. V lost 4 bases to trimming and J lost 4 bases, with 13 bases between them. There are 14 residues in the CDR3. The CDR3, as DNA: TGTGCCAGCAGTGCGAGGACGGCGTTCACTGAAGCTTTCTTT. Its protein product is CASSARTAFTEAFF.

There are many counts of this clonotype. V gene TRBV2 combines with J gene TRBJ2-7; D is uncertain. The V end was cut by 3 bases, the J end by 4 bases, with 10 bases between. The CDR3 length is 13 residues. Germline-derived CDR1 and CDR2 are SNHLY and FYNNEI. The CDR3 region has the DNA TGTGCCAGCAGTGAGGGAATAAGATACGAGCAGTACTTC. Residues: CASSEGIRYEQYF.

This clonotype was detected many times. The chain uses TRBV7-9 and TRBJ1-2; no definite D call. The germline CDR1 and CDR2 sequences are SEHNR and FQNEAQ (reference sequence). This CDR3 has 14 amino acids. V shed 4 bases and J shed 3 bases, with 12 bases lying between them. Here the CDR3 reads CASSSRAGYYGYTF. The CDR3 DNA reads TGTGCCAGCAGCTCAAGAGCCGGGTACTATGGCTACACCTTC.

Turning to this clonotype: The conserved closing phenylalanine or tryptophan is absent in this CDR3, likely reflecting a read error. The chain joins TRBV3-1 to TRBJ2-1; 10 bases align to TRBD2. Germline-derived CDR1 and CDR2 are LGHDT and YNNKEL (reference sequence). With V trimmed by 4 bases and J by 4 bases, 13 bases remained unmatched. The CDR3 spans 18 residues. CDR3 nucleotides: TGTGCCAGCAGCCGGGGGGCCACTAGCGGGGATCGGTACAATGAGCAGTTCTCC. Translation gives CASSRGATSGDRYNEQFS.

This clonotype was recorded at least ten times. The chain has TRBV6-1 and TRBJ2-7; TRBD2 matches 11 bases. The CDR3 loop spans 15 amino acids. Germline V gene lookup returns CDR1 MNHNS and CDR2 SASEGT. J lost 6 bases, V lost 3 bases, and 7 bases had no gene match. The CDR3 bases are TGTGCCAGCAGTGATGGACTAGCGGGCTCTGGCGAGCAGTACTTC. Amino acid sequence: CASSDGLAGSGEQYF.

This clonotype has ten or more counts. CDR3 sequence reads: CASSLYGGTYEQYF. For the CDR3, the DNA is TGTGCCAGCAGCTTATATGGGGGTACCTACGAGCAGTACTTC. The V and J genes are TRBV5-6 and TRBJ2-7; D might be TRBD1 or TRBD2, each matching 5 bases. The CDR3 runs to 14 residues. Germline-derived CDR1 and CDR2 are SGHDT and YYEEEE. V lost 2 bases, J lost 2 bases, and 11 bases lay in between.

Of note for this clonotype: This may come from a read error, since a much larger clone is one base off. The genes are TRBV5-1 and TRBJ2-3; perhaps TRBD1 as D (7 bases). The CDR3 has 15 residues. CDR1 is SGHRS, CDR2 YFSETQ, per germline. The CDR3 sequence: CASSIVGLRTGTQYF. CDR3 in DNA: TGCGCCAGCAGTATCGTGGGACTTCGGACAGGTACGCAGTATTTT.

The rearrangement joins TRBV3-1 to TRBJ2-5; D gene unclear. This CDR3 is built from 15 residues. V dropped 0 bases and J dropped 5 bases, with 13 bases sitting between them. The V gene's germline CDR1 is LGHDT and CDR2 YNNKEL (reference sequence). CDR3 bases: TGTGCCAGCAGCCAAGATGAATGGCTACCGGAGACCCAGTACTTC. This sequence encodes CASSQDEWLPETQYF.

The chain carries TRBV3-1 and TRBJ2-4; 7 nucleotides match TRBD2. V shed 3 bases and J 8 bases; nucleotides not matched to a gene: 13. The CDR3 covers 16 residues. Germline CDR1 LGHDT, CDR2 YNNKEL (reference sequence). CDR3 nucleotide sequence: TGTGCCAGCAGCCATGGGGACTACTCCCAGAGGGACATTCAGTACTTC. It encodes CASSHGDYSQRDIQYF.

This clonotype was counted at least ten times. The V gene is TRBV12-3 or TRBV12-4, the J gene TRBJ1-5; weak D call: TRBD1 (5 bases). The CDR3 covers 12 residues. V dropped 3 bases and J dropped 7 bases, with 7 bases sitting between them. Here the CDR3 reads CASSLKGQPQHF. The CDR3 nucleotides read TGTGCCAGCAGTTTGAAGGGGCAGCCCCAGCATTTT.

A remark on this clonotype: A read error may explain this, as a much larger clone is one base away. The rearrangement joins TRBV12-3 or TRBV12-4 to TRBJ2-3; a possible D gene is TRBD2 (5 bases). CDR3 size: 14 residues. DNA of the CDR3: TGTGCCAGCAGTCTTAGCGATTTCACAGATCCGCAGTATTTT. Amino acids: CASSLSDFTDPQYF.

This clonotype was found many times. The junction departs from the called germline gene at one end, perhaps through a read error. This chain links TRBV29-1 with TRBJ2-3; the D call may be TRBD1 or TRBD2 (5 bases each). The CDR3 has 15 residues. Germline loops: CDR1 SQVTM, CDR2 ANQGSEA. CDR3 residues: CSVEGAGGLLDTQYF. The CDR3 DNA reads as TGCAGCGTCGAAGGGGCAGGCGGGCTTTTGGATACGCAGTATTTT.

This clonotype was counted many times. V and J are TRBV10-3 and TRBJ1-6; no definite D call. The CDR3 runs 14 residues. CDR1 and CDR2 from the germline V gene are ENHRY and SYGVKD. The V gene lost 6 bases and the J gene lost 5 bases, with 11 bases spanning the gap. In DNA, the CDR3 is TGTGCCATCAGAACGGACTCGGATAATTCACCCCTCCACTTT. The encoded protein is CAIRTDSDNSPLHF.

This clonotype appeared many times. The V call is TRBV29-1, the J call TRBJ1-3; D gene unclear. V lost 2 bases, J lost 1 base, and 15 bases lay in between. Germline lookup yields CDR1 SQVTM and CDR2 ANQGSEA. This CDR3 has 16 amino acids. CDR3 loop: CSVETAGDRSGNTIYF. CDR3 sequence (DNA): TGCAGCGTTGAAACGGCAGGTGACCGATCTGGAAACACCATATATTTT.

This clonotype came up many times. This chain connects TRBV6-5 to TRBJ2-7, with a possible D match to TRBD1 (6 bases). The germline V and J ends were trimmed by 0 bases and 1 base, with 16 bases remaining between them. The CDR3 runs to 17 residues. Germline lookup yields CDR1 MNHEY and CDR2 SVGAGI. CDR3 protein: CASSYSTGGISSYEQYF. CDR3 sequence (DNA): TGTGCCAGCAGTTACTCGACTGGGGGCATAAGTTCCTACGAGCAGTACTTC.

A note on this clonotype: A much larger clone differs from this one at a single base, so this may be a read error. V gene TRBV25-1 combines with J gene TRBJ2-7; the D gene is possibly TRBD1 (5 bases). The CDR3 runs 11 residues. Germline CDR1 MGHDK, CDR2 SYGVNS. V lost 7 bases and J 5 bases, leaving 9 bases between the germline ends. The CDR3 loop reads CASILGDEQYF. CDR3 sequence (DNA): TGTGCCAGCATCCTAGGGGACGAGCAGTACTTC.

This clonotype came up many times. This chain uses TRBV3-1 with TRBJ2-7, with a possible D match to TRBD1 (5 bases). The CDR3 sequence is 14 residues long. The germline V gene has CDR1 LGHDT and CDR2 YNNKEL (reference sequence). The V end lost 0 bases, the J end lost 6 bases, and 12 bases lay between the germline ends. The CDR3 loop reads CASSQDRSGLEQYF. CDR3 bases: TGTGCCAGCAGCCAAGATCGCTCAGGGCTCGAGCAGTACTTC.

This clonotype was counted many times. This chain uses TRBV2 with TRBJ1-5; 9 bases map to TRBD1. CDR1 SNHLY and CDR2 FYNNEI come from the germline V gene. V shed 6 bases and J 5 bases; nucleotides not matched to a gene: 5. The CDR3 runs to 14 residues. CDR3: CASSGQGPDQPQHF. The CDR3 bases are TGTGCCAGCAGCGGACAGGGGCCAGATCAGCCCCAGCATTTT.

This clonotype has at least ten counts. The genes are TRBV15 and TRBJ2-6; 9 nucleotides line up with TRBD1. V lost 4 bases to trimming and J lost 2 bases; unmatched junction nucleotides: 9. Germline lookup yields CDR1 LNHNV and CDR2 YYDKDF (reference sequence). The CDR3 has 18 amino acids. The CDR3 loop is CATSNNRGRFTGANVLTF. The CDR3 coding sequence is TGTGCCACCAGCAATAACAGGGGGCGTTTTACTGGGGCCAACGTCCTGACTTTC.

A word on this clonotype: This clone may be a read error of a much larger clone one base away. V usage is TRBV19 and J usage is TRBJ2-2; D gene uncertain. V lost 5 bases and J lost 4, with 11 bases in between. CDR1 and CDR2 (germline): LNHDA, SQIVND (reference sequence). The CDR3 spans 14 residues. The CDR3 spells CASSEWSGTGELFF. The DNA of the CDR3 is TGTGCCAGTAGTGAGTGGTCTGGCACCGGGGAGCTGTTTTTT.

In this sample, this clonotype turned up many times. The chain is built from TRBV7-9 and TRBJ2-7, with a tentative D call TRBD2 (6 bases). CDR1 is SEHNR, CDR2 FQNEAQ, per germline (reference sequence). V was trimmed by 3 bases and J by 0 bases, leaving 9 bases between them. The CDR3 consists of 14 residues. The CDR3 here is CASSFGGLSYEQYF. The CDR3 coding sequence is TGTGCCAGCAGCTTTGGGGGACTCTCCTACGAGCAGTACTTC. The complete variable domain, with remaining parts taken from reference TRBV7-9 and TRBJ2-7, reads DTGVSQNPRHKITKRGQNVTFRCDPISEHNRLYWYRQTLGQGPEFLTYFQNEAQLEKSRLLSDRFSAERPKGSFSTLEIQRTEQGDSAMYLCASSFGGLSYEQYFGPGTRLTVT.

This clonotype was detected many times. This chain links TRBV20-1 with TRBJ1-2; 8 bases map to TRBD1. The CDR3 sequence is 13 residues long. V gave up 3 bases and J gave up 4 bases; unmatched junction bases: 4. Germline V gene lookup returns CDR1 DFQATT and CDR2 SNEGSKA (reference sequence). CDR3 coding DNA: TGCAGTGCTAGTGCAACAGGGGGCTATGGCTACACCTTC. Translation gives CSASATGGYGYTF.

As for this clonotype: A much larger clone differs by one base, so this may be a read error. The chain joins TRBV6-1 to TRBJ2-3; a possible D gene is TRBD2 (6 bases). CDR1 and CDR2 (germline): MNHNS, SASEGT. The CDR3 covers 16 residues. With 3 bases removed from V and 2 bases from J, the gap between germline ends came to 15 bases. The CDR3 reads CASSELARRVTDTQYF. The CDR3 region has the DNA TGTGCCAGCAGTGAGCTAGCGAGACGAGTCACAGATACGCAGTATTTT.

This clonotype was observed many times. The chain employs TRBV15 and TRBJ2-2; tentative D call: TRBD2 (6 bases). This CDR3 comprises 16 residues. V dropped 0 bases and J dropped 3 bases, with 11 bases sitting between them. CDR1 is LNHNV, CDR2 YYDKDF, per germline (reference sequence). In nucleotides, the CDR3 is TGTGCCACCAGCAGAGATCGAGGGGACTACACCGGGGAGCTGTTTTTT. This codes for CATSRDRGDYTGELFF. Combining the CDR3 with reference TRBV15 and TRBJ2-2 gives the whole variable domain DAMVIQNPRYQVTQFGKPVTLSCSQTLNHNVMYWYQQKSSQAPKLLFHYYDKDFNNEADTPDNFQSRRPNTSFCFLDIRSPGLGDTAMYLCATSRDRGDYTGELFFGEGSRLTVL.

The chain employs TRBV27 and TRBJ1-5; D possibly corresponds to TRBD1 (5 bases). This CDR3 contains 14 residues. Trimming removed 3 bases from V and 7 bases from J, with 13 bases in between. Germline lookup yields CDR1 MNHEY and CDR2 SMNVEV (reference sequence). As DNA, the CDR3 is TGTGCCAGCAGTTTCTCGGGGGTCTTGCAGCCCCAGCATTTT. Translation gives CASSFSGVLQPQHF.

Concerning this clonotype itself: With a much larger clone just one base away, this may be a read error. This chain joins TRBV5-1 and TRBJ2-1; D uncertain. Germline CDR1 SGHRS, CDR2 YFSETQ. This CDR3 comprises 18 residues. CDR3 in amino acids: CASSLDVQISTSYDEQFF. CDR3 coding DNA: TGCGCCAGCAGCTTGGATGTACAGATCAGTACCTCCTACGATGAGCAGTTCTTC.